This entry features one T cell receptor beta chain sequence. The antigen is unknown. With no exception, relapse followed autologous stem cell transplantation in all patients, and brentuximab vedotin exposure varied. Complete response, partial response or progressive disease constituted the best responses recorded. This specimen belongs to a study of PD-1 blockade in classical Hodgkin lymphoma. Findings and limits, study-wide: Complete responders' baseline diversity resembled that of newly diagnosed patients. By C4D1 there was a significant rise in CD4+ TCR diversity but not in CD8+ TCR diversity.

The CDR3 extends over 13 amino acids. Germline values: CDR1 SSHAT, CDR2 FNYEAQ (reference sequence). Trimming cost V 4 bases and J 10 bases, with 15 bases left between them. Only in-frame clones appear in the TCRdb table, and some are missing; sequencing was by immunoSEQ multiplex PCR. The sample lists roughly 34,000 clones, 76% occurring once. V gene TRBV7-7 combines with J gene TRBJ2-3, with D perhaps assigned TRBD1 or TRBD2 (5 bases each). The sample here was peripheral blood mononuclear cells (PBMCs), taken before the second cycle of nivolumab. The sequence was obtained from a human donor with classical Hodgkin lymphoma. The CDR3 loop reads CASSYAGTSAQYF. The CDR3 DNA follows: TGTGCCAGCAGCTACGCCGGGACGTCGGCGCAGTATTTT.